The clone carrying this T cell receptor (beta chain) appeared many times. Noted time point: after trial treatment. Treatment reported: LDRT plus nivolumab, ipilimumab, low-dose cyclophosphamide and aspirin (RACIN trial). Patients with advanced, tumor-infiltrating lymphocyte-negative solid tumors were eligible. The CDR3 is made up of 14 amino acids. CDR1 and CDR2 from the germline V gene are SGHDT and YYEEEE. V lost 4 bases, J lost 3 bases, and 7 bases stayed unmatched. These data belong to a study of low-dose radiotherapy and immunotherapy resistance in tumors. Study details: On an every-two-weeks schedule, patients received intravenous nivolumab 240 mg, along with ipilimumab 1 mg/kg every six weeks. The 200 mg/m2 dose of intravenous cyclophosphamide was given every two weeks, one day before radiation and immunotherapy.

TRAV- and TRBV-specific primers primed first-strand cDNA, covering alpha and beta chains. PCR amplification of the TCRs was performed with Phusion for 15 to 25 PCR cycles, and it relied on a constant-region primer together with a V-primer adapter. MiXCR, run by TCRdb on the reads, gives a single entry per CDR3 protein. The repertoire holds around 58,000 distinct CDR3 sequences, with 20% to 25% as singletons. V and J are TRBV5-6 and TRBJ2-7; 7 positions match TRBD2. The source was PBMCs, collected after low-dose radiotherapy plus immunotherapy. This clonotype was sampled from a male donor with prostate cancer. The CDR3 reads CASSTSGTNYEQYF. Here the CDR3 DNA reads TGTGCCAGCAGCACGAGCGGGACCAACTACGAGCAGTACTTC. Complete variable domain (other parts from reference TRBV5-6 and TRBJ2-7): DAGVTQSPTHLIKTRGQQVTLRCSPKSGHDTVSWYQQALGQGPQFIFQYYEEEERQRGNFPDRFSGHQFPNYSSELNVNALLLGDSALYLCASSTSGTNYEQYFGPGTRLTVT.